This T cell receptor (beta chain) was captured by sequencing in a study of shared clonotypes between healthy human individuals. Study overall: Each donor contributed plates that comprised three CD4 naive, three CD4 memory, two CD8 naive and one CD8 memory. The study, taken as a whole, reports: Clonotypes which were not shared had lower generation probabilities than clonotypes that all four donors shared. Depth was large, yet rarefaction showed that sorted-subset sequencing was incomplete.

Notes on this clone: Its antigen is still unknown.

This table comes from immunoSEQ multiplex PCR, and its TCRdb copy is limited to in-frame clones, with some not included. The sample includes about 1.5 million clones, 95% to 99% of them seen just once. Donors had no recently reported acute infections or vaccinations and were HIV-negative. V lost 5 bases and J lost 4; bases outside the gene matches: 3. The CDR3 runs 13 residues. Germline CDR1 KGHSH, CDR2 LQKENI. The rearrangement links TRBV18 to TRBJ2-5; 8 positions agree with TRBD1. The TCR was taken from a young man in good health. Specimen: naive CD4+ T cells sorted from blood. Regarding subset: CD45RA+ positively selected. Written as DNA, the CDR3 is TGTGCCAGCTCAGGGACAGGCAGAGAGACCCAGTACTTC. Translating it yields CASSGTGRETQYF.